This T cell receptor (beta chain) emerged from a study of OX40 agonist ivuxolimab in advanced cancers. Study in general: A mean age of approximately 60 years, range 23 to 79, was recorded, and roughly 80% were male. General study points: Some of the lowest clonal expansion was seen in partial responders at 0.1-3.0 mg/kg. Among the nonresponders, some also had low normalized T-cell clonal expansion.

As to this clone: The target antigen is unknown.

The assay was immunoSEQ multiplex PCR, and TCRdb's table has in-frame clones only and misses some. This sample has about 17,000 clones; 70% to 90% occur once, and the top ten carry 25% to 35%. The source material was CD4+ or CD8+ T cells sorted from blood, sampled in a trial of the OX40 agonist ivuxolimab. The clonotype comes from an adult with an advanced solid tumor such as melanoma, head and neck, liver or kidney cancer.

The CDR3 loop reads CASSLSPLAGAYEQYF. The CDR3 coding sequence is TGTGCCAGCAGTTTATCTCCGCTAGCGGGAGCTTACGAGCAGTACTTC. The chain recombines TRBV27 with TRBJ2-5; 10 bases align to TRBD2. The end of the DNA aligns better with TRBJ2-7, so the J call may be wrong. The CDR3 is made up of 16 amino acids. Germline CDR1 MNHEY, CDR2 SMNVEV (reference sequence).